This T cell receptor beta chain was captured in a study of cytomegalovirus exposure and HLA in healthy donors. Study context: Among around 180 million T cells, an earlier analysis found 95 million to 140 million unique TCR beta sequences.

About this clone itself: Its target is unknown.

The PCR ran on 60 Vbeta and 13 Jbeta primers. Clones were sequenced by immunoSEQ multiplex PCR, and TCRdb holds only the in-frame ones, with some missing. The data show around 130,000 clones, with 70% to 75% seen just once and approximately 2% held by the top ten. The CDR3 has 15 residues. Trimming at V came to 5 bases and at J to 8 bases, leaving 9 bases not matched to a gene. Germline CDR1 is MNHNS and CDR2 is SASEGT. Study-level points and caveats: Productive status was seen about 87% or about 30% of the time for most TCR beta V segments in an earlier analysis. Versus the approximately 700-donor mean, an Asian-associated ancestry cluster reportedly showed fewer N-insertions in a later analysis. Association of a missense DCLRE1C variant with TCR beta V- and J-gene trimming was reported in a later analysis.

Input material: PBMCs. The rearrangement joins TRBV6-1 to TRBJ1-6; TRBD1 aligns across 7 bases. The TCR was taken from a middle-aged woman in good health and CMV-seropositive. CDR3 region: CASSFTITGDSPLHF. The CDR3 nucleotides read TGTGCCAGCAGTTTCACCATAACAGGGGATTCACCCCTCCACTTT.